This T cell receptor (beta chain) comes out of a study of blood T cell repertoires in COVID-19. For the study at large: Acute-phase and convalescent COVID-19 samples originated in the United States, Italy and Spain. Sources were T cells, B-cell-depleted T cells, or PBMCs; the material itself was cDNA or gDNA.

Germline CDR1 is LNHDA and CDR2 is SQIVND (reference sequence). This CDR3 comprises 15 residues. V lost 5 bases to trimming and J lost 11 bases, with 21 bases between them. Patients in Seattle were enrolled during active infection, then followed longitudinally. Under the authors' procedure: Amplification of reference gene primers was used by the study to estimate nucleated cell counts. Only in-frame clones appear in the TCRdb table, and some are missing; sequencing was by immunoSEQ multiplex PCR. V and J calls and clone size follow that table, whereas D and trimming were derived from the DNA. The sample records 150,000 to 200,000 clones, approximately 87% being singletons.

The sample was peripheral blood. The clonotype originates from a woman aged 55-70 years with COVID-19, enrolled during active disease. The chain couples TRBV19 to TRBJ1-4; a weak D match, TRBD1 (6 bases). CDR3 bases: TGTGCCAGTAGTGGCACGGGGGGCTATGAATGGAAACTGTTTTTT. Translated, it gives CASSGTGGYEWKLFF.